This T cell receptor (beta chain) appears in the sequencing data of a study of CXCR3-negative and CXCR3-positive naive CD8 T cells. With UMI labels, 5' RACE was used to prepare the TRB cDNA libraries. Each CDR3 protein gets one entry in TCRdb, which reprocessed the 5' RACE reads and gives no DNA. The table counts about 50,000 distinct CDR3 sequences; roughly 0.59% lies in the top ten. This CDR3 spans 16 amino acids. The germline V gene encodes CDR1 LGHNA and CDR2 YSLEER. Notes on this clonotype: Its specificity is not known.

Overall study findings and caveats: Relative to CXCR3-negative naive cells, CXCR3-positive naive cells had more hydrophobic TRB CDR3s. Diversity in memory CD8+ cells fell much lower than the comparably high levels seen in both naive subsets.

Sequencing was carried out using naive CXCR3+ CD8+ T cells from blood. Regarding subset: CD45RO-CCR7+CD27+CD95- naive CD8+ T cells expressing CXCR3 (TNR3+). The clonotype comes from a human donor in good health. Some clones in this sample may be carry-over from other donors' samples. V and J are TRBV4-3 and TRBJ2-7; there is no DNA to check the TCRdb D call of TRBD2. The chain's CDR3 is CASSQTPAPPIGEQYF.